The clone carrying this T cell receptor (beta chain) was detected only a few times. Its cognate antigen is unknown. Time point denoted: sample taken at primary tumor resection. The source of the sample is a study of spatial heterogeneity in lung cancer. CDR1 is SGHRS and CDR2 is YFSETQ in the germline V gene. V lost 2 bases to trimming and J lost 1 base; unmatched junction nucleotides: 4. This CDR3 is 15 amino acids long. TCRdb called the 5' RACE reads again in MiXCR, with one record for every CDR3 protein. The sample has 4,000 to 5,000 distinct CDR3 sequences, 8.4% seen once. Study-wide results and limits: Tumor mutation count correlated with how many alpha and beta TCRs expanded intratumorally.

The sequence was collected from a female donor with early-stage non-small cell lung cancer. V gene TRBV5-1 combines with J gene TRBJ2-7, with 9 bases lining up with TRBD2. Source: lung tumor tissue, taken at surgery. CDR3 nucleotides: TGCGCCAGCAGCTTTAGCGGGGGACGATCCTACGAGCAGTACTTC. Its translation is CASSFSGGRSYEQYF.